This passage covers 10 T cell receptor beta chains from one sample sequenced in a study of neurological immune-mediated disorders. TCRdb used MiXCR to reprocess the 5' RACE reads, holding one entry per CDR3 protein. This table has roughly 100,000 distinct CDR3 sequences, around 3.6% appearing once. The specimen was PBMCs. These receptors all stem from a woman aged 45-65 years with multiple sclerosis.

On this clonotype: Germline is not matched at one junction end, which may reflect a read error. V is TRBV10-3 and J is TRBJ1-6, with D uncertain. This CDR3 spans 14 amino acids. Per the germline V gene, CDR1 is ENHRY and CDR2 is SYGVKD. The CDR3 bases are TGTGCCATCAGTGTCGGTCGGCCTAATTCAACCCTCAACTTT. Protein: CAISVGRPNSTLNF.

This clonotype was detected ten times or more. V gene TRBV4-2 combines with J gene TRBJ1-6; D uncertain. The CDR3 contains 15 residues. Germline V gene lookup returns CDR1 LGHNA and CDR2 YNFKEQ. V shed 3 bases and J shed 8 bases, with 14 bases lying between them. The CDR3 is CASSQPQLDYSPLHF. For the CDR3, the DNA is TGTGCCAGCAGCCAGCCCCAACTTGACTATTCACCCCTCCACTTT.

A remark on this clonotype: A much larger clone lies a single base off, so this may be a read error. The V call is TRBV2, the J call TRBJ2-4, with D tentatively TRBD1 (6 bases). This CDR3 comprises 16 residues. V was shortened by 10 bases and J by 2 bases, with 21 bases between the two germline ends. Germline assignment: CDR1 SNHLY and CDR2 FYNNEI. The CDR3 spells CANRPQGGGPKNIQYF. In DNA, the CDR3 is TGTGCCAACAGACCACAGGGTGGCGGGCCCAAAAACATTCAGTACTTC. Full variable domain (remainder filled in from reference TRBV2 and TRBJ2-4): EPEVTQTPSHQVTQMGQEVILRCVPISNHLYFYWYRQILGQKVEFLVSFYNNEISEKSEIFDDQFSVERPDGSNFTLKIRSTKLEDSAMYFCANRPQGGGPKNIQYFGAGTRLSVL.

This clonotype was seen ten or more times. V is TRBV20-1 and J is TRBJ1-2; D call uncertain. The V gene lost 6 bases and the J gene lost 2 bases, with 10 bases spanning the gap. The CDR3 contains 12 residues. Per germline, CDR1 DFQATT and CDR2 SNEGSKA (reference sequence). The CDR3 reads CSALVGNYGYTF. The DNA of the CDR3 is TGCAGTGCCCTAGTAGGGAACTATGGCTACACCTTC.

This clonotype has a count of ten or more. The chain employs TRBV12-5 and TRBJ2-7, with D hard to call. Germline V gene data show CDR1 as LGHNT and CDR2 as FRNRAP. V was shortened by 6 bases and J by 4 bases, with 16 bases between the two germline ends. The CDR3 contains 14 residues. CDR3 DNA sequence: TGTGCTAGTGGGACCGATTCCCGAACTTACGAGCAGTACTTC. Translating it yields CASGTDSRTYEQYF. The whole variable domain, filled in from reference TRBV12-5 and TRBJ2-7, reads DARVTQTPRHKVTEMGQEVTMRCQPILGHNTVFWYRQTMMQGLELLAYFRNRAPLDDSGMPKDRFSAEMPDATLATLKIQPSEPRDSAVYFCASGTDSRTYEQYFGPGTRLTVT.

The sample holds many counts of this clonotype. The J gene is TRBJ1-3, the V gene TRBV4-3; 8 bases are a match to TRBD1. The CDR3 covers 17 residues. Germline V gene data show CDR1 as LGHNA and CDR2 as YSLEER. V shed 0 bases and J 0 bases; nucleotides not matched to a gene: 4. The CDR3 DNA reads TGCGCCAGCAGCCAAGACTCAGGGGGCTTCTCTGGAAACACCATATATTTT. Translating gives CASSQDSGGFSGNTIYF.

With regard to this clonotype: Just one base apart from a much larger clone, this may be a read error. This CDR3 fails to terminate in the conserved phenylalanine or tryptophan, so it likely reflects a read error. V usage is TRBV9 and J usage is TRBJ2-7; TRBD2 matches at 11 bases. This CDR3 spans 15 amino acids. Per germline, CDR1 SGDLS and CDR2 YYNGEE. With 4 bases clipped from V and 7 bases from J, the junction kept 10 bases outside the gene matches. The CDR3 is CASSFSGGARGEQYI. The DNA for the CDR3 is TGTGCCAGCAGCTTTAGCGGGGGGGCCAGAGGTGAGCAGTACATC.

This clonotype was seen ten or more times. DNA of the CDR3: TGTGCCAGCAGCGTAGGACCGGGTAATGAAAAACTGTTTTTT. Amino acid sequence: CASSVGPGNEKLFF. The rearrangement links TRBV9 to TRBJ1-4; D is uncertain. CDR1 and CDR2 (germline): SGDLS, YYNGEE. Trimming took 0 bases from V and 4 from J, leaving 7 bases between them. The CDR3 has 14 residues. Using reference TRBV9 and TRBJ1-4 for the parts outside the CDR3, the full variable domain is DSGVTQTPKHLITATGQRVTLRCSPRSGDLSVYWYQQSLDQGLQFLIQYYNGEERAKGNILERFSAQQFPDLHSELNLSSLELGDSALYFCASSVGPGNEKLFFGSGTQLSVL.

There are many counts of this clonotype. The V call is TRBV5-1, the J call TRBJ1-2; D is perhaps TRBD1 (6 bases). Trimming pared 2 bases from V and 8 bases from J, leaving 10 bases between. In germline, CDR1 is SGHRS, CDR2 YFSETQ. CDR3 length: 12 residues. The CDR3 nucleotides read TGCGCCAGCAGCTTCAATACAGGGGGCTACACCTTC. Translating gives CASSFNTGGYTF.

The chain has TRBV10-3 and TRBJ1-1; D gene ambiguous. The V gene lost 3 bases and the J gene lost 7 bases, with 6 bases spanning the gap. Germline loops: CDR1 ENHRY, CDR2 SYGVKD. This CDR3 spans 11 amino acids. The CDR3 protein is CAISEEDEAFF. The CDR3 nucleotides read TGTGCCATCAGTGAAGAGGATGAAGCTTTCTTT.